This TCR beta chain was sequenced during a study of shared clonotypes between healthy human individuals. Assay execution proceeded at the deep level. Using immunoSEQ multiplex PCR, the repertoire was profiled, and TCRdb retains in-frame clones only, with some absent. The table records over a million clones, about 74% of them present only once. Overall study results and limits: In general, naive subsets displayed greater estimated richness than memory subsets did.

Germline V gives CDR1 SGHAT, CDR2 FQNNGV. V dropped 8 bases and J dropped 0; count of bases not matched to a gene: 8. CDR3 length equals 17 residues. This clone has a count of ten or more. Its antigen is unknown. This clonotype originated in a man younger than 35 in good health. Sequenced material: memory CD4+ T cells sorted from blood. Subset here: CD45RA-negative fraction. This chain connects TRBV11-2 to TRBJ2-6, with TRBD1 identical over 9 bases. The CDR3 region has the DNA TGTGCCAGCGGCGGGACAGGGTTTCGCTCTGGGGCCAACGTCCTGACTTTC. Its translation is CASGGTGFRSGANVLTF.